Listed here are 3 T cell receptor beta chains from one sample, sequenced in a study of control samples from healthy donors and cancer patients. Libraries were prepared by immunoSEQ multiplex PCR; TCRdb keeps only in-frame clonotypes and omits some of them. The data hold fewer than 85,000 clones, with 89% observed a single time. Sequencing input: blood. These receptors were collected from a man aged 50-59 years in good health.

The rearrangement joins TRBV11-2 to TRBJ1-5, with TRBD1 as a possible D gene (6 bases). The germline CDR1 and CDR2 sequences are SGHAT and FQNNGV. The CDR3 has 16 amino acids. Trimming shortened V by 5 bases and J by 7 bases, and 21 bases separated the two germline ends. The CDR3 region has the DNA TGTGCCAGCAGCCTCGGCGCGCAGGGGAGCGGCCAGCCCCAGCATTTT. It specifies CASSLGAQGSGQPQHF.

This rearrangement joins TRBV19 to TRBJ2-3, with TRBD2 matching over 7 bases. The CDR3 consists of 13 residues. Trimming took 0 bases from V and 6 from J; bases not matched to a gene: 0. Germline CDR1 and CDR2: LNHDA and SQIVND (reference sequence). The CDR3 reads CASSIDGGDTQYF. The CDR3, as DNA: TGTGCCAGTAGTATAGACGGGGGGGATACGCAGTATTTT.

This chain uses TRBV6-1 with TRBJ1-5; unclear D gene. The CDR3 length is 16 residues. Germline CDR1 is MNHNS and CDR2 is SASEGT. The V end was cut by 2 bases, the J end by 0 bases, with 11 bases between. The CDR3 DNA is TGTGCCAGCAGTGAAATTCTAGAGTTTAGCAATCAGCCCCAGCATTTT. Protein sequence: CASSEILEFSNQPQHF.